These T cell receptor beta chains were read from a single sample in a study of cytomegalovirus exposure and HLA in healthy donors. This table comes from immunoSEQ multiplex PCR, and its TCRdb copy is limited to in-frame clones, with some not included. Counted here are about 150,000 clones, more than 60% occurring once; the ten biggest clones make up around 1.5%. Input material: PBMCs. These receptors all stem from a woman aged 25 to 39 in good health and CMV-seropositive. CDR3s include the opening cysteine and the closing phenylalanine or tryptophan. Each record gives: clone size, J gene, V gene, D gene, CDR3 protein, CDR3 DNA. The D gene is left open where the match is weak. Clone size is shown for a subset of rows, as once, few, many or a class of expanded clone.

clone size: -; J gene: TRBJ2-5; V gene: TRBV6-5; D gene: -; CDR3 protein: CASSYGQSRQETQYF; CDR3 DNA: TGTGCCAGCAGTTACGGACAGAGTCGCCAAGAGACCCAGTACTTC
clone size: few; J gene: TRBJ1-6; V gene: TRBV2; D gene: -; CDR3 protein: CASSAEGTDNSPLHF; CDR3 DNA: TGTGCCAGCAGTGCGGAGGGGACCGATAATTCACCCCTCCACTTT
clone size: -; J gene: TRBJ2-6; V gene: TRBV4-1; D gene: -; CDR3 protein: CASSRGTSSGANVLTF; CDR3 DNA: TGCGCCAGCAGCCGCGGGACCTCATCTGGGGCCAACGTCCTGACTTTC
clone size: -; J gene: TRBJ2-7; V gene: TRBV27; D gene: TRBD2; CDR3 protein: CASSPLAGGSYEQYF; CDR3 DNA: TGTGCCAGCAGTCCACTAGCGGGAGGGTCGTACGAGCAGTACTTC
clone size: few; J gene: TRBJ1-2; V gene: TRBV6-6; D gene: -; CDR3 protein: CASRQDYGYTF; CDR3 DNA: TGTGCCAGCAGACAGGACTATGGCTACACCTTC
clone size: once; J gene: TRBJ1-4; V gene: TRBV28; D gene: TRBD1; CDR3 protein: CASSSGTDNEKLFF; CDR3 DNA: TGTGCCAGCAGCTCCGGGACAGATAATGAAAAACTGTTTTTT
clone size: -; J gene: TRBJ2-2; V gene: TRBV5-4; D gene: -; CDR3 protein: CASSLVPRANTGELFF; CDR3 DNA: TGTGCCAGCAGCTTGGTTCCGCGGGCGAACACCGGGGAGCTGTTTTTT
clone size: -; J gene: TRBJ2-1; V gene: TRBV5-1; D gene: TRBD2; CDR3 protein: CASSFRADSGSVVHEQFF; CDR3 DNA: TGCGCCAGCAGCTTCCGAGCAGATAGCGGGAGCGTAGTCCATGAGCAGTTCTTC
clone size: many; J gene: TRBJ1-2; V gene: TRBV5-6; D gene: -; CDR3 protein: CASSLLQYGYTF; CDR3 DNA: TGTGCCAGCAGCTTGCTCCAGTATGGCTACACCTTC
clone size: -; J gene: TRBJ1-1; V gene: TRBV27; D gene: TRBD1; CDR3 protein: CASSPGQGGLDTEAFF; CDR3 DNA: TGCGCCAGCAGTCCAGGACAGGGAGGATTAGATACTGAAGCTTTCTTT
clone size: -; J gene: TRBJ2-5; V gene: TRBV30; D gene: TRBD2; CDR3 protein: CAWSGSGLAEETQYF; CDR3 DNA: TGTGCCTGGAGTGGCTCGGGACTAGCGGAAGAGACCCAGTACTTC
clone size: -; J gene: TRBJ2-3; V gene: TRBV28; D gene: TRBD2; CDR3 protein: CASRKPVGAGGTDTQYF; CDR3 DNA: TGTGCCAGCAGAAAGCCCGTTGGGGCGGGGGGCACAGATACGCAGTATTTT
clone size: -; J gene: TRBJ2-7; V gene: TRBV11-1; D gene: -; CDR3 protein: CASSLAPGLTSPEQYF; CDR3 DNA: TGTGCCAGCAGCTTAGCACCGGGCCTCACTAGTCCCGAGCAGTACTTC
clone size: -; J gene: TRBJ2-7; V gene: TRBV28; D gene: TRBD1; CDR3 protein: CASSLPTTGVSHEQYF; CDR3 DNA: TGTGCCAGCAGTTTACCGACGACAGGGGTAAGCCACGAGCAGTACTTC
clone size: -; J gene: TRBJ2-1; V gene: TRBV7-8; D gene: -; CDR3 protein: CASSAPVADYSYNEQFF; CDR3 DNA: TGTGCCAGCAGCGCACCAGTGGCGGACTACTCCTACAATGAGCAGTTCTTC
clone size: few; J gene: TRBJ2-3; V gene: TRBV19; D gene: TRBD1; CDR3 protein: CASRRQGERDTQYF; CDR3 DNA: TGTGCCAGTAGAAGACAGGGTGAGAGAGATACGCAGTATTTT
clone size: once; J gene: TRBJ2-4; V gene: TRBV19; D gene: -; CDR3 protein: CASTGIVAKNIQYF; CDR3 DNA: TGTGCCAGTACGGGGATCGTAGCCAAAAACATTCAGTACTTC
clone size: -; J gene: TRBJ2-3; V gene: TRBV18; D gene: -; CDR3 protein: CASSGMRGVGPDTQYF; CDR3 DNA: TGTGCCAGCTCAGGAATGCGAGGAGTAGGCCCAGATACGCAGTATTTT
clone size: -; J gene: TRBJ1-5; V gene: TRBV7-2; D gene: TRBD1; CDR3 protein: CASSARQGSDQPQHF; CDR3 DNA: TGTGCCAGCAGCGCCAGACAGGGGAGTGATCAGCCCCAGCATTTT
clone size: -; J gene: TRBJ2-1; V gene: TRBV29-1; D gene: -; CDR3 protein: CSVEPSGHGDNEQFF; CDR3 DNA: TGCAGCGTTGAACCCAGCGGTCATGGGGACAATGAGCAGTTCTTC
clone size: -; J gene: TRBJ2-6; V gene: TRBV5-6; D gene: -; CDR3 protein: CASSLLYTGSGANVLTF; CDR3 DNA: TGTGCCAGCAGCTTACTCTATACAGGGTCTGGGGCCAACGTCCTGACTTTC
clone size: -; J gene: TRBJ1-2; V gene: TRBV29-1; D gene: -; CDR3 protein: CSVEDRTTNYGYTF; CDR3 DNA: TGCAGCGTTGAAGACAGAACAACTAACTATGGCTACACCTTC
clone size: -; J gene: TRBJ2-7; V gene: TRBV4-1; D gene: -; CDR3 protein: CASSQEPRYEQYF; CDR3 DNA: TGCGCCAGCAGCCAAGAACCCCGGTACGAGCAGTACTTC
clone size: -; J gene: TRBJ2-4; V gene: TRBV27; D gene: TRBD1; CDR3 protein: CASSPDDRALGNIQYF; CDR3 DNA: TGTGCCAGCAGTCCCGATGACAGGGCCCTAGGAAACATTCAGTACTTC
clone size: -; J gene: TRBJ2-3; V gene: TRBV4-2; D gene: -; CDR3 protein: CASTSGLFQDTQYF; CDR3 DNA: TGTGCCAGCACCTCGGGACTCTTTCAAGATACGCAGTATTTT
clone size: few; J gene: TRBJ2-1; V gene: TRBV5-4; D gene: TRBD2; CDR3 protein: CASSLARGGPIGQFF; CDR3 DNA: TGTGCCAGCAGCTTGGCTCGGGGAGGGCCTATTGGGCAGTTCTTC
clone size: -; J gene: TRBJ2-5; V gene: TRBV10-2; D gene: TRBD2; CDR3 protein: CASSLLAAEETQYF; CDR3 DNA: TGCGCCAGCAGCCTACTAGCGGCCGAAGAGACCCAGTACTTC
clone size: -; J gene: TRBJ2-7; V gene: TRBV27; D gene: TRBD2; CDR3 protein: CASSLSVAGVYEQYF; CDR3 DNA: TGTGCCAGCAGTTTATCCGTAGCGGGAGTGTACGAGCAGTACTTC
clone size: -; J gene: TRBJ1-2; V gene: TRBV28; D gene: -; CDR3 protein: CASSLAAGGYTF; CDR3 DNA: TGTGCCAGCAGTTTAGCTGCCGGTGGCTACACCTTC
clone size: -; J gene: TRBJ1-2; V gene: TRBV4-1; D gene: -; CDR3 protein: CASSHGQANYGYTF; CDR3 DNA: TGCGCCAGCAGCCATGGACAAGCTAACTATGGCTACACCTTC
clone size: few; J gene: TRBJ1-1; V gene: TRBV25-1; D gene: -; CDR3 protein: CASSDTGQIEAFF; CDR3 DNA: TGTGCCAGCAGTGATACCGGACAGATTGAGGCTTTCTTT
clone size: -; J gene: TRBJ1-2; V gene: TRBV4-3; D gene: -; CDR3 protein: CASSQDLSRGGYGCTF; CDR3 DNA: TGCGCCAGCAGCCAAGATCTGAGCAGGGGCGGCTATGGCTGCACCTTC
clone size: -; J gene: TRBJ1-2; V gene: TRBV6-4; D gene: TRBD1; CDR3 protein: CANTQGLGSGYTF; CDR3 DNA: TGTGCCAATACACAGGGGCTGGGTTCTGGCTACACCTTC
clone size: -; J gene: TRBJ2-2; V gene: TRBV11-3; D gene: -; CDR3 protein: CASSRGQPTGELFF; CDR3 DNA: TGTGCCAGCAGCCGCGGACAACCTACCGGGGAGCTGTTTTTT
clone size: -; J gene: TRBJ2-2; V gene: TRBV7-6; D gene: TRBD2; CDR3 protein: CASSFISGVGELFF; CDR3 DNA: TGTGCCAGCAGCTTTATTAGCGGGGTAGGGGAGCTGTTTTTT
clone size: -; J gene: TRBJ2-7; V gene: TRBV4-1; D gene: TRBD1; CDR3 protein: CASSQVGQGYEQYF; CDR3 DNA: TGCGCCAGCAGCCAAGTAGGACAGGGATACGAGCAGTACTTC
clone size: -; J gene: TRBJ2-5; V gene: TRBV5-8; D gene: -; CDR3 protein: CASSLGTILQETQYF; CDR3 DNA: TGTGCCAGCAGCTTGGGTACAATTCTTCAAGAGACCCAGTACTTC
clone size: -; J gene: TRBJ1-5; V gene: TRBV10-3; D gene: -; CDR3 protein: CAISESRESDQPQHF; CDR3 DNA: TGTGCCATCAGTGAGTCGAGGGAGTCCGATCAGCCCCAGCATTTT
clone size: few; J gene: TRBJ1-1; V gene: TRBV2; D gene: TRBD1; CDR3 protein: CASRQGADTEAFF; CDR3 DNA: TGTGCCAGCAGGCAGGGGGCGGACACTGAAGCTTTCTTT
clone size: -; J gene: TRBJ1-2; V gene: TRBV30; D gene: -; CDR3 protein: CAWRSSANYGYTF; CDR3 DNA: TGTGCCTGGAGAAGCTCCGCTAACTATGGCTACACCTTC
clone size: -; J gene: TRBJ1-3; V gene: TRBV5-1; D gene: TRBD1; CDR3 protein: CASSLATQGGSGNTIYF; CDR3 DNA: TGCGCCAGCAGCTTGGCAACCCAGGGGGGCTCTGGAAACACCATATATTTT
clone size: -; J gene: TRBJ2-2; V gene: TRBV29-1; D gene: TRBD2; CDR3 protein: CSVVGLAGTGELFF; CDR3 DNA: TGCAGCGTTGTGGGACTAGCGGGGACCGGGGAGCTGTTTTTT
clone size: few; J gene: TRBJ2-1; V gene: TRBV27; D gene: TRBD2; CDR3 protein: CASNRGGANEQFF; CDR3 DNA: TGTGCCAGCAACCGGGGGGGGGCCAATGAGCAGTTCTTC
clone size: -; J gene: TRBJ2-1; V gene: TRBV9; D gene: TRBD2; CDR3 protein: CASTREGINEQFF; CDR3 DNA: TGTGCCAGCACCCGGGAGGGTATAAATGAGCAGTTCTTC
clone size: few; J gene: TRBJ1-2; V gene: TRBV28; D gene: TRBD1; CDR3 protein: CASIVGTGGAGYGYTF; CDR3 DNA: TGTGCCAGCATAGTAGGGACAGGGGGAGCAGGCTATGGCTACACCTTC
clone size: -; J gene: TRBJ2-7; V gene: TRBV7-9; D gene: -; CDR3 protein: CASSLIAVSSYEQYF; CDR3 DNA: TGTGCCAGCAGCTTAATAGCGGTCTCTTCCTACGAGCAGTACTTC
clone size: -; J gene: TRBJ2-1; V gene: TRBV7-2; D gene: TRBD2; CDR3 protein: CASSFSPGLAGGGEQFF; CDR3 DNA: TGTGCCAGCAGCTTCTCCCCCGGACTAGCGGGAGGAGGTGAGCAGTTCTTC
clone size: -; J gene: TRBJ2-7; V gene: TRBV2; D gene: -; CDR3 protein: CASSEAQQTYEQYF; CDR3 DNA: TGTGCCAGCAGTGAAGCGCAACAGACCTACGAGCAGTACTTC